Sequencing of this T cell receptor (beta chain) was carried out in a study of blood T cells in healthy people across ages. The CDR3 has 14 amino acids. With 3 bases removed from V and 4 bases from J, the gap between germline ends came to 11 bases. CDR1 MNHEY and CDR2 SMNVEV come from the germline V gene (reference sequence). A J-beta primer mix and a sample-barcoded 5' primer were used in a second PCR of roughly 6 to 11 cycles. TCRdb processed the 5' RACE reads anew with MiXCR; each CDR3 protein has one entry. The sample carries fewer than 2,000,000 distinct CDR3 sequences, roughly 43% recorded once. This clonotype was found a few times.

Specimen: blood. The rearrangement links TRBV27 to TRBJ2-3; D is undetermined. This clonotype was obtained from a human donor in good health. This CDR3 reads CASSLAHSADTQYF. CDR3 DNA sequence: TGTGCCAGCAGTTTGGCCCACAGTGCAGATACGCAGTATTTT.